The next 3 T cell receptor beta chains were all read from a single sample in a study of human T cells and chemical hapten exposure. Individual cDNA molecules in this library carried unique molecular identifiers. TCRdb processed the reads anew with MiXCR; each CDR3 protein has one entry. The sample carries about 120,000 distinct CDR3 sequences, 8.5% to 9% recorded once. Total RNA was extracted from unfractionated whole blood. Specimen: whole blood. These TCRs come from a human donor in good health. Some clones in this sample may be carry-over from other donors' samples.

This clonotype was observed a few times. The chain recombines TRBV25-1 with TRBJ2-7, with TRBD1 matching 8 bases. This CDR3 comprises 15 residues. The germline V gene has CDR1 MGHDK and CDR2 SYGVNS. Trimming removed 3 bases from V and 6 bases from J; junction bases left unmatched: 10. The CDR3 spells CASSDTGQASSEQYF. In DNA, the CDR3 is TGTGCCAGCAGTGACACGGGACAGGCGAGCTCCGAGCAGTACTTC.

This clonotype was detected ten times or more. CDR3 nucleotide sequence: TGTGCCATCAGTGAGATAGAGGAAAGACCAGCTTTCTTT. Its protein is CAISEIEERPAFF. J is TRBJ1-1 and V is TRBV10-3; D ambiguous. Germline lookup yields CDR1 ENHRY and CDR2 SYGVKD. The CDR3 length is 13 residues. V was trimmed by 2 bases and J by 10 bases, leaving 14 bases between them.

This clonotype was observed a single time. The rearrangement links TRBV7-6 to TRBJ2-1, with 9 bases identical to TRBD2. CDR1 and CDR2 (germline): SGHVS, FNYEAQ. This CDR3 has 14 amino acids. After removal of 5 bases from V and 8 bases from J, the junction contained 7 bases not matched to a gene. CDR3 sequence: CASSQGTSWDEQFF. In nucleotides, the CDR3 is TGTGCCAGCAGCCAAGGGACTAGCTGGGATGAGCAGTTCTTC.